These 21 T cell receptor beta chains came from one sample sequenced in a study of T cell responses to AZD1222 COVID-19 vaccine. Method: immunoSEQ multiplex PCR; TCRdb's copy keeps in-frame clones and lacks some. Of just over 70,000 clones listed, 85% are singletons. The sequenced sample was peripheral blood, obtained on day 0 of AZD1222 vaccination. These receptors came from an adult in good health.

This clone was seen a handful of times. The chain employs TRBV6-5 and TRBJ1-2; TRBD1 might be the D (6 bases). The CDR3 has 13 residues. Per the germline V gene, CDR1 is MNHEY and CDR2 is SVGAGI. Trimming pared 5 bases from V and 7 bases from J, leaving 14 bases between. CDR3 loop: CASSKGGLGGYTF. For the CDR3, the DNA is TGTGCCAGCAGTAAGGGGGGGTTGGGTGGCTACACCTTC.

This clone was seen more than once but under ten times. V gene TRBV6-5 combines with J gene TRBJ1-2; 8 bases match TRBD1. Trimming took 6 bases from V and 8 from J; bases not matched to a gene: 8. The CDR3 has 13 amino acids. Germline CDR1 MNHEY, CDR2 SVGAGI. In DNA, the CDR3 is TGTGCCAGCAGGTCAGGGGGCACGCGGGGCTACACCTTC. Translation: CASRSGGTRGYTF.

This chain joins TRBV19 and TRBJ1-4; 7 bases map to TRBD1. V lost 4 bases, J lost 4 bases, and 6 bases stayed unmatched. This CDR3 contains 15 residues. Germline V gene sequence: CDR1 LNHDA, CDR2 SQIVND (reference sequence). The CDR3 sequence is CASSTQGQLNEKLFF. CDR3 nucleotides: TGTGCCAGTAGTACCCAGGGACAGCTTAATGAAAAACTGTTTTTT.

V gene TRBV2 combines with J gene TRBJ2-3; TRBD2 agrees at 8 bases. Germline CDR1 SNHLY, CDR2 FYNNEI. There are 15 residues in the CDR3. J lost 1 base, V lost 5 bases, and 5 bases had no gene match. This chain's CDR3 is CASSSGSRGTDTQYF. The DNA for the CDR3 is TGTGCCAGCAGTAGCGGGAGTCGAGGCACAGATACGCAGTATTTT. Full variable domain (rest looked up from reference TRBV2 and TRBJ2-3): EPEVTQTPSHQVTQMGQEVILRCVPISNHLYFYWYRQILGQKVEFLVSFYNNEISEKSEIFDDQFSVERPDGSNFTLKIRSTKLEDSAMYFCASSSGSRGTDTQYFGPGTRLTVL.

A single count supports this clone. The chain has TRBV30 and TRBJ1-5; 7 bases agree with TRBD1. This CDR3 region has 14 residues. Germline assignment: CDR1 GTSNPN and CDR2 SVGIG (reference sequence). With V trimmed by 1 base and J by 3 bases, 3 bases remained unmatched. CDR3 amino acids: CAWSGDRYNQPQHF. The DNA for the CDR3 is TGTGCCTGGAGTGGGGACAGATACAATCAGCCCCAGCATTTT.

The genes are TRBV10-3 and TRBJ1-1; D perhaps matches TRBD1 (5 bases). This CDR3 has 13 residues. Germline values: CDR1 ENHRY, CDR2 SYGVKD. Trimming stripped 4 bases from V and 2 bases from J, with 8 bases between. CDR3 sequence: CAISGGVNTEAFF. The CDR3 bases are TGTGCCATCAGTGGGGGGGTCAACACTGAAGCTTTCTTT.

This clone has just one count. V is TRBV5-4 and J is TRBJ2-5; D is ambiguous. CDR3 size: 16 residues. Germline loops: CDR1 SGHNT, CDR2 YYREEE (reference sequence). V dropped 5 bases and J dropped 1 base, with 18 bases sitting between them. The CDR3 DNA follows: TGTGCCAGCAGAACGACGGACCCAAGAGGCCAAGAGACCCAGTACTTC. Translated: CASRTTDPRGQETQYF.

This chain joins TRBV5-1 and TRBJ2-7, with a possible D match to TRBD2 (6 bases). Germline V lookup: CDR1 SGHRS, CDR2 YFSETQ. The CDR3 is 14 amino acids. Trimming took off 2 bases at V and 2 bases at J, with 11 bases between the two ends. As DNA, the CDR3 is TGCGCCAGCAGCTTAATGGCGGGGACCTACGAGCAGTACTTC. It encodes CASSLMAGTYEQYF.

The chain carries TRBV6-5 and TRBJ1-3; D ambiguous. The ends were cut back, 4 bases at V and 0 bases at J, with 7 bases in the middle. This CDR3 contains 14 residues. The V gene's germline CDR1 is MNHEY and CDR2 SVGAGI. DNA of the CDR3: TGTGCCAGCAGTTTTAGAGACTCTGGAAACACCATATATTTT. Its translation: CASSFRDSGNTIYF.

The chain employs TRBV5-6 and TRBJ1-1; unclear D gene. The CDR3 loop spans 14 amino acids. V was cut by 1 base and J by 0 bases, with 7 bases left in between. Germline CDR1 is SGHDT and CDR2 is YYEEEE. DNA of the CDR3: TGTGCCAGCAGCTTGACTAATATGAACACTGAAGCTTTCTTT. It specifies CASSLTNMNTEAFF.

A few counts support this clone. The V and J genes are TRBV6-5 and TRBJ1-1; no firm D call. Trimming left V 2 bases short and J 1 base short, with 14 bases between. Germline lookup yields CDR1 MNHEY and CDR2 SVGAGI. The CDR3 extends over 16 amino acids. CDR3 DNA: TGTGCCAGCAGTTACCGGAGGGCGTCCGGGAACACTGAAGCTTTCTTT. Amino acids: CASSYRRASGNTEAFF.

Worth noting for this clone: Different DNA sequences within this sample yield the same CDR3. This chain joins TRBV5-8 and TRBJ1-3; D gene unclear. V lost 0 bases and J lost 4, with 8 bases in between. In germline, CDR1 is SGHTS, CDR2 YDEGEE. The CDR3 sequence is 14 residues long. The CDR3 DNA reads as TGTGCCAGCAGCTTGGAGTCAGGAGGAAACACCATATATTTT. This codes for CASSLESGGNTIYF.

The count of this clone is one. The gene calls are TRBV24-1 and TRBJ2-3; possible D gene TRBD1, 5 bases. CDR1 is KGHDR, CDR2 SFDVKD, per germline. The ends were cut back, 4 bases at V and 6 bases at J, with 10 bases in the middle. The CDR3 has 13 amino acids. The CDR3: CATSESQGDTQYF. In nucleotides, the CDR3 is TGTGCCACCAGTGAGAGCCAGGGTGATACGCAGTATTTT.

The V call is TRBV18, the J call TRBJ2-3; no definite D call. The V end lost 8 bases, the J end lost 1 base, and 7 bases lay between the germline ends. Germline V gene lookup returns CDR1 KGHSH and CDR2 LQKENI. This CDR3 contains 12 residues. CDR3 amino acids: CASKERTDTQYF. In DNA, the CDR3 is TGTGCCAGCAAAGAACGCACAGATACGCAGTATTTT.

The chain recombines TRBV27 with TRBJ1-2; D gene unclear. Trimming removed 8 bases at V and 6 bases at J, with 16 bases between. The CDR3 is 13 residues long. Germline CDR1 MNHEY, CDR2 SMNVEV (reference sequence). DNA for the CDR3: TGTGCCAGCGGGTATTTAAGCCGGAATGGCTACACCTTC. Translating gives CASGYLSRNGYTF.

The genes are TRBV7-9 and TRBJ1-2, with D maybe TRBD1 (6 bases). The CDR3 is 14 residues long. Germline loops: CDR1 SEHNR, CDR2 FQNEAQ (reference sequence). Trimming removed 4 bases from V and 4 bases from J, with 13 bases in between. Written as DNA, the CDR3 is TGTGCCAGCAGCTCAGGGGAGGGCACCTATGGCTACACCTTC. Encoded protein: CASSSGEGTYGYTF.

V usage is TRBV5-1 and J usage is TRBJ2-2; D uncertain. Looked up from germline, CDR1 is SGHRS and CDR2 is YFSETQ. V was pared by 0 bases and J by 8 bases, with 2 bases between. The CDR3 extends over 11 amino acids. The CDR3 here is CASSLAGELFF. In DNA, the CDR3 is TGCGCCAGCAGCTTGGCGGGGGAGCTGTTTTTT. The full variable domain, rest sourced from reference TRBV5-1 and TRBJ2-2, is KAGVTQTPRYLIKTRGQQVTLSCSPISGHRSVSWYQQTPGQGLQFLFEYFSETQRNKGNFPGRFSGRQFSNSRSEMNVSTLELGDSALYLCASSLAGELFFGEGSRLTVL.

The table lists this clone with a few counts. The rearrangement uses TRBV5-1 and TRBJ1-2; D not certain. The CDR3 spans 13 residues. With 2 bases removed from V and 1 base from J, the gap between germline ends came to 6 bases. Germline CDR1 reads SGHRS; CDR2 reads YFSETQ. The CDR3 here is CASSLGDNYGYTF. In DNA, the CDR3 is TGCGCCAGCAGCTTAGGAGATAACTATGGCTACACCTTC.

V is TRBV12-5 and J is TRBJ1-2, with D possibly TRBD1 on 6 matching bases. Trimming removed 3 bases at V and 0 bases at J, with 14 bases between. From germline, CDR1 is LGHNT and CDR2 FRNRAP. The CDR3 length is 16 residues. The CDR3 DNA reads TGTGCTAGTGGTTTCCCCCGTCCAGGGGCTAACTATGGCTACACCTTC. Protein: CASGFPRPGANYGYTF.

The DNA for the CDR3 is TGTGCCAGCAGTTCCCTACCCCTTCTCTACAATGAGCAGTTCTTC. Its translation: CASSSLPLLYNEQFF. This rearrangement joins TRBV27 to TRBJ2-1; D not resolved. The V and J ends lost 4 bases and 3 bases respectively, with 13 bases between them. The CDR3 consists of 15 residues. Germline V lookup: CDR1 MNHEY, CDR2 SMNVEV (reference sequence).

The chain combines TRBV7-9 with TRBJ1-3; D uncertain. V was trimmed by 10 bases and J by 0 bases, leaving 16 bases between them. Germline V gene lookup returns CDR1 SEHNR and CDR2 FQNEAQ (reference sequence). The CDR3 spans 15 residues. CDR3 amino acids: CATLPPLSSGNTIYF. In nucleotides, the CDR3 is TGTGCCACCCTCCCCCCTCTCTCCTCTGGAAACACCATATATTTT.